A selection of T cell receptor beta chains follows, all from one sample in a study of shared clonotypes between healthy human individuals. Data came from immunoSEQ multiplex PCR; TCRdb stores just in-frame clones and leaves some out. The repertoire holds about 1.1 million clones, with approximately 78% as singletons. The specimen sequenced was memory CD4+ T cells from PBMCs. All receptors come from a young man in good health. Some clones in this sample may be carry-over from other donors' samples. Both conserved end residues are part of each CDR3. The order of the fields is CDR3 DNA, CDR3 protein, clone size, V gene, D gene, CDR3 length, J gene. D genes are given only for firm matches. Size is stated for part of the rows, as once, few or many counts, or as a class when the clone is expanded.

TGTGCAAGTCGCCCCCCGGGACAGATCAATCAGCCCCAGCATTTT	CASRPPGQINQPQHF	once	TRBV12-2	.	15	TRBJ1-5
TGTGCCAGCAGCCGGACAGGGGCAGTTCCTGAAGCTTTCTTT	CASSRTGAVPEAFF	.	TRBV7-2	TRBD1	14	TRBJ1-1
TGTGCCAGCAGCTTGTCGACAGGGGTAATCTACAATGAGCAGTTCTTC	CASSLSTGVIYNEQFF	.	TRBV5-4	TRBD1	16	TRBJ2-1
TGCGCCAGCAGCGGGGACCCCTCCGGCGATACGCAGTATTTT	CASSGDPSGDTQYF	.	TRBV5-1	.	14	TRBJ2-3
TGTGCCACCAGCAGCAGGGACCTCAATCAGCCCCAGCATTTT	CATSSRDLNQPQHF	.	TRBV15	.	14	TRBJ1-5
TGTGCCAGCAGCTCAGGACAGGGCTTGGGGGCTGGGGCCAACGTCCTGACTTTC	CASSSGQGLGAGANVLTF	.	TRBV7-7	TRBD1	18	TRBJ2-6
TGTGCCAGCTCACTATGGGACAGGGAAAAATATGGCTACACCTTC	CASSLWDREKYGYTF	.	TRBV18	TRBD1	15	TRBJ1-2
TGTGCCAGCAGCCTCCGGGGCGCGGCGATGAACACTGAAGCTTTCTTT	CASSLRGAAMNTEAFF	.	TRBV7-2	.	16	TRBJ1-1
TGTGCCAGCACCGGACAGGGGTATAGCAATCAGCCCCAGCATTTT	CASTGQGYSNQPQHF	.	TRBV2	TRBD1	15	TRBJ1-5
TGTGCCTGGACCCGGGCCCCCAATCAGCCCCAGCATTTT	CAWTRAPNQPQHF	many	TRBV30	.	13	TRBJ1-5
TGCGCCAGCAACCAGTCCCCGGGACAGGGGGAAAGAGAGACCCAGTACTTC	CASNQSPGQGERETQYF	.	TRBV5-1	TRBD1	17	TRBJ2-5
TGCGCCAGCAGTGATGGGCTAGGGCAGCCCCAGCATTTT	CASSDGLGQPQHF	.	TRBV5-1	.	13	TRBJ1-5
TGTGCCATCAGTGAGTCGAGACAGCCCCATGGCTACACCTTC	CAISESRQPHGYTF	.	TRBV10-3	.	14	TRBJ1-2
TGTGCCAGCAGTTTATTCCCCAGTAACTATGGCTACACCTTC	CASSLFPSNYGYTF	.	TRBV28	.	14	TRBJ1-2
TGTGCCAGCAGCTTAGATTCCGGTAGACGAAACACCATATATTTT	CASSLDSGRRNTIYF	.	TRBV7-2	.	15	TRBJ1-3
TGTGCCAGTAGTAGGGGGGCGCCTATCACTGAAGCTTTCTTT	CASSRGAPITEAFF	.	TRBV19	.	14	TRBJ1-1
TGTGCCAGCCGCATCGGGGACGAGGAGGACACTGAAGCTTTCTTT	CASRIGDEEDTEAFF	many	TRBV27	.	15	TRBJ1-1
TGTGCCAGCAACCAGGGGGCGGGCAATCAGCCCCAGCATTTT	CASNQGAGNQPQHF	few	TRBV2	TRBD1	14	TRBJ1-5
TGTGCCAGCAGACGGACCGGGACTAGCGGGAGACCGACAGATACGCAGTATTTT	CASRRTGTSGRPTDTQYF	once	TRBV5-8	TRBD2	18	TRBJ2-3
TGTGCCAGCAGCCAAATTCTCGGACGGACGCCGACCCAGTACTTC	CASSQILGRTPTQYF	.	TRBV14	.	15	TRBJ2-5
TGTGCCAGCAGCGTAGGGGGCACAATGAACACTGAAGCTTTCTTT	CASSVGGTMNTEAFF	.	TRBV9	.	15	TRBJ1-1
TGTGCCAGCAGCTTGGGGTCGTCGTCCTACGAGCAGTACTTC	CASSLGSSSYEQYF	.	TRBV11-3	.	14	TRBJ2-7
TGCAGCGTTCAGGAAGGAGGGGTTCGAGGATTCTTT	CSVQEGGVRGFF	few	TRBV29-1	.	12	TRBJ1-1
TGTGCCAGCAGTGTAGTACCCTACGAGCAGTACTTC	CASSVVPYEQYF	.	TRBV28	.	12	TRBJ2-7